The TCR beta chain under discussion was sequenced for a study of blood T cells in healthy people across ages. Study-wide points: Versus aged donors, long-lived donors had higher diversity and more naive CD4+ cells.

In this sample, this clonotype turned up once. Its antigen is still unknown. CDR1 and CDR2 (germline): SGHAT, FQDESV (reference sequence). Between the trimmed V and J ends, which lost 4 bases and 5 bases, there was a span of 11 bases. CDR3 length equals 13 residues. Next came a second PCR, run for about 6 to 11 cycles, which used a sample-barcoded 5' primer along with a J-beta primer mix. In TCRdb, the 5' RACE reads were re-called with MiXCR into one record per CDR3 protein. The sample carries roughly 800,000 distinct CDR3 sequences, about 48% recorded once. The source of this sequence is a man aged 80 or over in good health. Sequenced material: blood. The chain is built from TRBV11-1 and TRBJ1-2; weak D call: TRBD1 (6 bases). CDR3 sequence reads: CASSYYREYGYTF. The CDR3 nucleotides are TGTGCCAGCAGCTATTACAGGGAATATGGCTACACCTTC.